The source of this TCR beta chain is a study of blood T cells in healthy people across ages. The sample holds many counts of this clonotype. For the second PCR, which ran for roughly 6 to 11 cycles, a sample-barcoded 5' primer and a J-beta primer mix were used. MiXCR, run by TCRdb on the 5' RACE reads, gives a single entry per CDR3 protein. The data hold around 710,000 distinct CDR3 sequences, with roughly 43% observed a single time. Every sample yielded at least 6.5 million isolated PBMCs. The sample consisted of blood. This TCR came from a woman in her sixties in good health.

The CDR3 here is CASSQDGDTTDTQYF. In DNA, the CDR3 is TGCGCCAGCAGCCAGGATGGGGACACCACAGATACGCAGTATTTT. The gene calls are TRBV4-3 and TRBJ2-3, with a weak D call TRBD1 (6 bases). The CDR3 length is 15 residues. In germline, CDR1 is LGHNA, CDR2 YSLEER. V gave up 3 bases and J gave up 2 bases, with 12 bases separating them.